This section outlines one TCR beta chain sequence together with its context. It lacks a known antigen. Base qualities are not recorded, but no much larger clone differs from it by a single base. This sample was included in a study of T cell responses to AZD1222 COVID-19 vaccine (dated by TCRdb to 2020 to 2022). Background for the entire study: AZD1222 recipients whose second dose came at about 4 weeks and those whose second dose came at about 12 weeks were combined into one group, since spike-specific TCR depth and breadth did not differ between the two schedules. TCR sequencing covered 233 trial participants: 207 given two doses of AZD1222 and 26 given two doses of MenACWY control vaccine. Enrollment into the trials was organized by age into subgroups of 18-55, 56-69 and 70-plus years, and those subgroups contained roughly 150, 30 and 60 TCR-sequenced participants, respectively.

Interpreted using the paper, the time point label stands for: baseline before first vaccination. Vaccinee samples were obtained from the UK trials COV001 and COV002, which included a single-blind randomized controlled phase 2/3 trial of AZD1222 (ChAdOx1 nCoV-19) in healthy adults. For TCRbeta chain sequencing, PBMC samples were collected from trial participants at day 0 and at day 28 after the second dose. Looking up the germline V gene yields CDR1 SGHAT and CDR2 FQNNGV. The CDR3 contains 15 residues, cysteine and phenylalanine counted. The kept DNA is CDR3 alone, 45 bases in frame from the first base. V is pared back by 1 base and J by 0 bases, with 9 bases lying between the germline termini. The CDR3 regions of human TCRbeta chains were analyzed by immunosequencing. In the authors' own workflow: Repertoire TCRs were matched against a reference library of SARS-CoV-2-specific TCRs generated with the MIRA antigen-specificity platform. Breadth was defined as the fraction of unique TCRs that were SARS-CoV-2-associated. Depth was defined as the fraction of total T cells that were SARS-CoV-2-associated. Using the MIRA data, each spike-specific TCR was mapped to the spike region that the TCR reacts to and placed in a CD4 or CD8 class. Log10-transformed breadth and depth values were compared by one-way ANOVA with Sidak's multiple comparisons tests. The clones in this table, taken by TCRdb from immuneACCESS, are in-frame only. Not every clone is retained; where verified, under half of the shortfall comes from an unresolved V gene, and the cause of the rest is unknown. V, J and clone size were drawn from that table, and D and trimming were deduced from the DNA. Here the sample has 140,000 to 150,000 clones; about 92% occur a single time. The leading ten clones occupy more than 8.5% of the sample.

Results and caveats for the whole study, not just this receptor: In the small 56-69-year group, the increase in depth fell short of significance, most likely because of low power. Conclusions about previously exposed vaccinees are limited, since just a handful of AZD1222 recipients were seropositive for SARS-CoV-2 at baseline. Nearly half of unique spike-specific TCRs reportedly recognized epitopes outside regions mutated in the B.1.351 and B.1.1.7 variants. After two AZD1222 doses, both the breadth and the depth of spike-specific TCRs were significantly higher than at day 0 and than in MenACWY recipients. Because no day 14 peak-response samples were available, repertoires were characterized only after the peak T cell response. The vaccine-associated CD4 TCRs covered the entire spike protein, and the dominant responses fell in regions 160-218 and 743-854. Participants were mostly white British, with more females than males. The authors suggested clonal diversity may have been underestimated.

Source: peripheral blood, taken on day 0 of AZD1222 vaccination. The chain is encoded by TRBV11-2 joined to TRBJ1-2; the D gene identity is not certain. The origin of this receptor is an adult in good health. The nucleotides read TGTGCCAGCAGCTTAGTTGCGAGGACTAACTATGGCTACACCTTC. It codes for CASSLVARTNYGYTF.